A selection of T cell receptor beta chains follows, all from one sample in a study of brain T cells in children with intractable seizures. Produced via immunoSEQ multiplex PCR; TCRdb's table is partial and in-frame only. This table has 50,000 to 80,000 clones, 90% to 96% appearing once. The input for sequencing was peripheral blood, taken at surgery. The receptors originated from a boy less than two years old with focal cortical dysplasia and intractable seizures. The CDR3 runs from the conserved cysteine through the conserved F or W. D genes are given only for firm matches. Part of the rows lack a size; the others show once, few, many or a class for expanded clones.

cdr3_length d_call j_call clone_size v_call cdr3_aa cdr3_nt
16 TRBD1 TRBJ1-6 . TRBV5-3 CARSQTNGTVNSPLHF TGTGCCAGAAGCCAGACCAACGGGACAGTGAATTCACCCCTCCACTTT
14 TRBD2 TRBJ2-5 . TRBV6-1 CASSDRDYRETQYF TGTGCCAGCAGTGACCGGGACTATAGAGAGACCCAGTACTTC
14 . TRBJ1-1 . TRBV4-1 CASSQGSWITEAFF TGCGCCAGCAGCCAGGGGTCCTGGATTACTGAAGCTTTCTTT
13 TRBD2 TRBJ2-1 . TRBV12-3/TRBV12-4 CASRPRGDNEQFF TGTGCCAGCAGGCCGCGGGGGGACAATGAGCAGTTCTTC
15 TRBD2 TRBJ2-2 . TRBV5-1 CASSLSGRYTGELFF TGCGCCAGCAGCCTTAGCGGGAGGTACACCGGGGAGCTGTTTTTT
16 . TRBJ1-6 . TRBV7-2 CASTTSRGGAGSPLHF TGTGCCAGCACCACCTCCCGGGGGGGCGCAGGTTCACCCCTCCACTTT
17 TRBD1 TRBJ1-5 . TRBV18 CASSPDRGVTGLQPQHF TGTGCCAGCTCACCGGACAGGGGCGTTACAGGGCTTCAGCCCCAGCATTTT
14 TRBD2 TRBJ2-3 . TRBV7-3 CASSTRDYTDTQYF TGTGCCAGCAGCACCCGGGACTACACAGATACGCAGTATTTT
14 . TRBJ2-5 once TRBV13 CASSFILEKETQYF TGTGCCAGCAGCTTCATTTTGGAGAAAGAGACCCAGTACTTC
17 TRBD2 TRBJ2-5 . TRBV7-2 CASSLNIAGGPWETQYF TGTGCCAGCAGCTTAAATATCGCGGGGGGTCCGTGGGAGACCCAGTACTTC
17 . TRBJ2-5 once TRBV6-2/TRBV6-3 CASSDALRVLVGETQYF TGTGCCAGCAGCGATGCTCTCCGGGTCCTTGTGGGGGAGACCCAGTACTTC
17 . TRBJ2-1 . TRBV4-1 CASSQPIRGRHPDEQFF TGCGCCAGCAGCCAACCAATTCGGGGTCGGCACCCGGATGAGCAGTTCTTC
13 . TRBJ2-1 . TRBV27 CASSSSTTGEQFF TGTGCCAGCAGTTCTTCTACCACCGGAGAGCAGTTCTTC
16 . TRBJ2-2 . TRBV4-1 CASSQGQGWSGGELFF TGCGCCAGCAGCCAAGGCCAGGGGTGGAGCGGCGGGGAGCTGTTTTTT
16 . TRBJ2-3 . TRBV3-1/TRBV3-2 CASSQALQIESDTQYF TGTGCCAGCAGCCAAGCTCTACAGATCGAGTCAGATACGCAGTATTTT
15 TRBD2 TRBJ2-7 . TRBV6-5 CASSPGGGAPYEQYF TGTGCCAGCAGTCCGGGCGGGGGGGCCCCCTACGAGCAGTACTTC
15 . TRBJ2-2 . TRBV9 CASSISGTNTGELFF TGTGCCAGCAGCATTAGCGGTACGAACACCGGGGAGCTGTTTTTT
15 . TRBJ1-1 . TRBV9 CASSVVEVRTTEAFF TGTGCCAGCAGCGTAGTCGAGGTTAGAACAACTGAAGCTTTCTTT
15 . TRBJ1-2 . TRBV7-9 CASSLGEPGNYGYTF TGTGCCAGCAGCTTAGGGGAGCCGGGAAACTATGGCTACACCTTC
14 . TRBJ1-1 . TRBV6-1 CASSENRVNTEAFF TGTGCCAGCAGTGAGAACAGGGTGAACACTGAAGCTTTCTTT
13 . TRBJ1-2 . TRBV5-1 CASSLRRVWGYTF TGCGCCAGCAGCTTGCGCAGGGTCTGGGGCTACACCTTC
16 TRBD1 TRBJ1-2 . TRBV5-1 CASSLDGTGYVEGYTF TGCGCCAGCAGCTTGGATGGGACAGGCTACGTCGAAGGCTACACCTTC